These 8 T cell receptor beta chains originate from one sample sequenced in a study of regulatory T cells in long-lasting Graves disease. Sample time point: newly diagnosed GD, antithyroid drugs for less than 3 months. The TCR library was made from RNA that had been extracted from PBMCs in TRIzol. Libraries of TCR beta came from iRepertoire HTBI primers plus Arm-PCR of CDR3 regions. Via MiXCR, TCRdb re-called the multiplex PCR reads, giving one row per CDR3 protein. Of 400,000 to 650,000 distinct CDR3 sequences listed, more than 15% are singletons. These same data were also listed under a study on T cells in Graves' hyperthyroidism and ophthalmopathy.

This specimen consisted of peripheral blood mononuclear cells (PBMCs), obtained at new diagnosis, from a patient treated with antithyroid drugs. The receptors were gathered from a woman aged 35-65 years with Graves disease.

This clonotype occurred a few times. This rearrangement joins TRBV29-1 to TRBJ1-1; D is possibly TRBD1 (5 bases). V was clipped by 5 bases and J by 1 base, with 14 bases between them. The length of the CDR3 is 14 residues. Germline loops: CDR1 SQVTM, CDR2 ANQGSEA. The CDR3 reads CSVCPGAQNTEAFF. CDR3 DNA sequence: TGCAGCGTTTGTCCCGGGGCCCAGAACACTGAAGCTTTCTTT. Drawing the rest from reference TRBV29-1 and TRBJ1-1, the complete variable domain is SAVISQKPSRDICQRGTSLTIQCQVDSQVTMMFWYRQQPGQSLTLIATANQGSEATYESGFVIDKFPISRPNLTFSTLTVSNMSPEDSSIYLCSVCPGAQNTEAFFGQGTRLTVV.

This clonotype was seen a single time. The genes are TRBV28 and TRBJ2-2; D call uncertain. Germline values: CDR1 MDHEN, CDR2 SYDVKM. V was shortened by 8 bases and J by 3 bases, with 13 bases between the two germline ends. The CDR3 is made up of 14 amino acids. The CDR3 DNA reads TGTGCCAGCGGCAAGCTAGGAGACACCGGGGAGCTGTTTTTT. Protein product: CASGKLGDTGELFF.

At least ten counts were recorded for this clonotype. This chain links TRBV3-1 with TRBJ2-2, with 9 positions matching TRBD2. Trimming took 1 base from V and 7 from J; bases not matched to a gene: 1. This CDR3 spans 14 amino acids. Germline loops: CDR1 LGHDT, CDR2 YNNKEL (reference sequence). The CDR3 DNA is TGTGCCAGCAGCCAAGGACTAGCGGTCGGGGAGCTGTTTTTT. This translates into CASSQGLAVGELFF.

The rearrangement uses TRBV28 and TRBJ2-1; 10 nucleotides agree with TRBD2. V was clipped by 5 bases and J by 9 bases; unmatched bases: 13. CDR3 length: 16 residues. Germline-derived CDR1 and CDR2 are MDHEN and SYDVKM. CDR3 DNA: TGTGCCAGCAGTCTCGTAGCGGGAGGAGCGGGTAGTGAGCAGTTCTTC. Encoded protein: CASSLVAGGAGSEQFF.

The sample holds many counts of this clonotype. This rearrangement joins TRBV19 to TRBJ1-1; D gene ambiguous. The V and J ends lost 3 bases and 6 bases respectively, with 17 bases between them. The CDR3 is made up of 15 amino acids. Germline V gene data show CDR1 as LNHDA and CDR2 as SQIVND (reference sequence). CDR3 in amino acids: CASSISTRTYAEAFF. The DNA for the CDR3 is TGTGCCAGTAGTATCTCGACGAGGACGTACGCTGAAGCTTTCTTT. Looking up the rest from reference TRBV19 and TRBJ1-1 gives the full variable domain: DGGITQSPKYLFRKEGQNVTLSCEQNLNHDAMYWYRQDPGQGLRLIYYSQIVNDFQKGDIAEGYSVSREKKESFPLTVTSAQKNPTAFYLCASSISTRTYAEAFFGQGTRLTVV.

The rearrangement joins TRBV4-1 to TRBJ1-4; tentative D call: TRBD1 (6 bases). Looked up from germline, CDR1 is MGHRA and CDR2 is YSYEKL. The germline V and J ends were trimmed by 1 base and 0 bases, with 15 bases remaining between them. This CDR3 comprises 18 residues. The CDR3 is CASSQGGGSFATNEKLFF. The CDR3 nucleotides are TGCGCCAGCAGCCAAGGTGGGGGCAGCTTTGCAACTAATGAAAAACTGTTTTTT.

The table lists this clonotype with a few counts. A read error may be the cause here, since a much bigger clone is one base away. The chain carries TRBV4-1 and TRBJ2-7, with 9 nucleotides matching TRBD1. Germline CDR1 reads MGHRA; CDR2 reads YSYEKL. The CDR3 loop spans 14 amino acids. Trimming at V came to 6 bases and at J to 2 bases, leaving 5 bases not matched to a gene. The chain's CDR3 is CASRLTGGAYEQYF. The CDR3 nucleotides are TGCGCCAGCAGGCTGACAGGGGGGGCCTACGAGCAGTACTTC.

There are many counts of this clonotype. The chain couples TRBV7-9 to TRBJ1-1, with no clear D. Trimming pared 1 base from V and 1 base from J, leaving 7 bases between. The germline gives CDR1 SEHNR, CDR2 FQNEAQ (reference sequence). The CDR3 spans 14 residues. As DNA, the CDR3 is TGTGCCAGCAGCTTAGGGCAATCGAACACTGAAGCTTTCTTT. It translates to CASSLGQSNTEAFF.